This T cell receptor beta chain was captured by sequencing in a study of T-cell reconstitution after alpha-beta-depleted transplantation in children. Notes on the study in general: Reportedly, alpha-beta T cells present about two months post-transplant originated from several hundred expanded clones of graft origin. Most T-cell counts and diversity one year after the transplant came from T cells that were newly produced.

Using unique molecular identifiers, the investigators prepared the TCRbeta library. TCRdb processed the PCR reads anew with MiXCR; each CDR3 protein has one entry. The sample consists of about 100,000 distinct CDR3 sequences, 5% to 6% of them appearing once. This clonotype showed up just a few times. Its antigen is unidentified. Sequenced material: PBMCs, mostly from graft donor cells, taken 60 days after TCRalphabeta/CD19-depleted stem cell transplant. The clonotype was recovered from a female patient aged 2 to 10 who had a stem cell transplant for Fanconi anemia, so the T cells may come from the graft donor.

CDR3 loop: CSVDRARTQYF. CDR3 nucleotides: TGCAGCGTGGACAGGGCGCGTACGCAGTATTTT. The chain has TRBV29-1 and TRBJ2-3, with 8 bases matching TRBD1. Germline V CDR1 and CDR2: SQVTM, ANQGSEA. The CDR3 runs to 11 residues. V shed 6 bases, J shed 8 bases, and the junction held 4 bases outside the gene matches.